Described below is a single T cell receptor beta chain sequence and its context. These data belong to a study of OX40 agonist ivuxolimab in advanced cancers. Background on the study: The treatment was a fully human IgG2 OX40 agonist, ivuxolimab. While on treatment, patients had intravenous ivuxolimab at 0.01 to 10 mg/kg every 2 weeks. One hepatocellular carcinoma and two cutaneous melanoma patients partially responded.

Sequenced by immunoSEQ multiplex PCR; TCRdb stores in-frame clones only, minus some. Found here are some 28,000 clones, 90% of them singletons; the top ten hold 24%. Per germline, CDR1 SGHDT and CDR2 YYEEEE. There are 14 residues in the CDR3. Trimming cost V 2 bases and J 0 bases, with 9 bases left between them. This sequence joins TRBV5-6 and TRBJ2-7; a possible D gene is TRBD2 (6 bases). The TCR sequence derives from an adult with an advanced solid tumor such as melanoma, head and neck, liver or kidney cancer. The sample here was CD4+ or CD8+ T cells sorted from blood, taken in a trial of the OX40 agonist ivuxolimab. For the CDR3, the DNA is TGTGCCAGCAGCTTCACCGGGAGCTCCTACGAGCAGTACTTC. Translation: CASSFTGSSYEQYF.